These 4 T cell receptor beta chains originate from one sample sequenced in a study of blood T cell repertoires in COVID-19. The assay was immunoSEQ multiplex PCR, and TCRdb's table has in-frame clones only and misses some. The sample lists more than 95,000 clones; just under 80% were seen once. The sample was peripheral blood. The receptors were sampled from a human donor in a cohort sampled during active COVID-19.

V and J are TRBV19 and TRBJ1-4, with D possibly matching TRBD1 (5 bases). Trimming removed 3 bases at V and 7 bases at J, with 12 bases between. Germline CDR1 LNHDA, CDR2 SQIVND (reference sequence). CDR3 length: 14 amino acids. In DNA form, the CDR3 reads TGTGCCAGTAGTATTTCCAGGGTTGTTGAAAAACTGTTTTTT. It codes for CASSISRVVEKLFF.

The chain links TRBV6-5 to TRBJ2-7; D may be TRBD2 (6 bases). Germline loops: CDR1 MNHEY, CDR2 SVGAGI. The CDR3 totals 14 residues. Trimming pared 8 bases from V and 3 bases from J, leaving 17 bases between. The CDR3 nucleotides read TGTGCCAGCCAGAGGGAGGTGGGGCGCTACGAGCAGTACTTC. This sequence encodes CASQREVGRYEQYF.

The chain combines TRBV29-1 with TRBJ2-3, with a possible D match to TRBD2 (5 bases). This CDR3 has 13 amino acids. CDR1 is SQVTM, CDR2 ANQGSEA, per germline. Trimming stripped 5 bases from V and 1 base from J, with 10 bases between. CDR3 residues: CSVLTAGTDTQYF. DNA of the CDR3: TGCAGCGTTCTAACAGCGGGCACAGATACGCAGTATTTT.

This clone was seen more than once but under ten times. The chain joins TRBV13 to TRBJ2-7, with 10 bases matching TRBD2. Germline lookup yields CDR1 PRHDT and CDR2 FYEKMQ (reference sequence). J gave up 3 bases and V 1 base, and 3 bases lay outside the gene matches. The CDR3 has 15 residues. The chain's CDR3 is CASSLVGTSVYEQYF. The CDR3 coding sequence is TGTGCCAGCAGCTTAGTTGGGACTAGCGTCTACGAGCAGTACTTC.